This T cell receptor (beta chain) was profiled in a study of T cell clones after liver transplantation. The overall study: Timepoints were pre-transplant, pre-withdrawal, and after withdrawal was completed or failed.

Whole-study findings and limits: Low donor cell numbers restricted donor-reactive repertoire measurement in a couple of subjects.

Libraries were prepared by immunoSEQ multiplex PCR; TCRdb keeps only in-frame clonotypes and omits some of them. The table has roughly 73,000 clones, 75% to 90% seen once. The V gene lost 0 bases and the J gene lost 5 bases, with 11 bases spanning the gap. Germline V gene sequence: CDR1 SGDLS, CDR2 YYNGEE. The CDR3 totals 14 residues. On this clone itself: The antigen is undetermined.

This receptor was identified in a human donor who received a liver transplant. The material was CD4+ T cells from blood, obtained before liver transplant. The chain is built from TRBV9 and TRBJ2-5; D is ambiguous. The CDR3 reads CASSVDQYRETQYF. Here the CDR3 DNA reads TGTGCCAGCAGCGTAGATCAGTATCGGGAGACCCAGTACTTC.